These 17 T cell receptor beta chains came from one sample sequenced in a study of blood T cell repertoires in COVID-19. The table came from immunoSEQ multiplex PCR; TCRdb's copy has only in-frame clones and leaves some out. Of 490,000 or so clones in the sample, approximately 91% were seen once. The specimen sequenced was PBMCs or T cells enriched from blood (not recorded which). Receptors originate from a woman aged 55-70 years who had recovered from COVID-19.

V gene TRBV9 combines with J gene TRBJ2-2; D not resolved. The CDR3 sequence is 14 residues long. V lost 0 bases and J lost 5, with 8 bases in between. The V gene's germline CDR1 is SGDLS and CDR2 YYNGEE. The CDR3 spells CASSVAQLTGELFF. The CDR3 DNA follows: TGTGCCAGCAGCGTAGCCCAGTTAACCGGGGAGCTGTTTTTT.

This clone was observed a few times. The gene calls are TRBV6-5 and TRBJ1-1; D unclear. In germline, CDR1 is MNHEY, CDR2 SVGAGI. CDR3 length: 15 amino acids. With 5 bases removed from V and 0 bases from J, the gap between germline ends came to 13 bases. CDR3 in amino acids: CASSLYPGMNTEAFF. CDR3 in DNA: TGTGCCAGCAGTCTTTATCCCGGTATGAACACTGAAGCTTTCTTT.

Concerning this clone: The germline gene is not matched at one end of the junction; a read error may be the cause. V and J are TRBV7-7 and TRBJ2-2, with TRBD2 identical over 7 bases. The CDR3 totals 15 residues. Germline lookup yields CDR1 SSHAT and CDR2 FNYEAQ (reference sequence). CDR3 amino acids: CASSPRGGSTGELFF. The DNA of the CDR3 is TGTGCTAGCAGCCCTCGGGGAGGGTCAACCGGGGAGCTGTTTTTT. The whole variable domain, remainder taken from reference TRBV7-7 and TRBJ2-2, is GAGVSQSPRYKVTKRGQDVTLRCDPISSHATLYWYQQALGQGPEFLTYFNYEAQPDKSGLPSDRFSAERPEGSISTLTIQRTEQRDSAMYRCASSPRGGSTGELFFGEGSRLTVL.

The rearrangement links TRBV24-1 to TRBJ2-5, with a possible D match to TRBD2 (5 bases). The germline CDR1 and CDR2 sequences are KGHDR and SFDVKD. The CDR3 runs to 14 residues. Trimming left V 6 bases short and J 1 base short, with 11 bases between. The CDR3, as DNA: TGTGCCACCAGTCGTCCGGGGATCCAAGAGACCCAGTACTTC. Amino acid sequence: CATSRPGIQETQYF.

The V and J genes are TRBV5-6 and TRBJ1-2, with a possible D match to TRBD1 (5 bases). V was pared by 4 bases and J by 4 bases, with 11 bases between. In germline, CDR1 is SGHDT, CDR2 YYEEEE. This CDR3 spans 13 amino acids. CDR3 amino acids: CASSTGLSYGYTF. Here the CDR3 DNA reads TGTGCCAGCAGCACGGGACTCTCCTATGGCTACACCTTC.

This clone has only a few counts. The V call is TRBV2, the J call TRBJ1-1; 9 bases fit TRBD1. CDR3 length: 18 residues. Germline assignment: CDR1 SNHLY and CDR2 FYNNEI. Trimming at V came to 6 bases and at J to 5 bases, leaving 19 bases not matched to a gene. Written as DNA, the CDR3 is TGTGCCAGCAGCGGTACAGGGGGCGCAGGAAGCGTCCCGACTGAAGCTTTCTTT. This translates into CASSGTGGAGSVPTEAFF. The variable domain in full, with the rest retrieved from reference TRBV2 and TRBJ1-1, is EPEVTQTPSHQVTQMGQEVILRCVPISNHLYFYWYRQILGQKVEFLVSFYNNEISEKSEIFDDQFSVERPDGSNFTLKIRSTKLEDSAMYFCASSGTGGAGSVPTEAFFGQGTRLTVV.

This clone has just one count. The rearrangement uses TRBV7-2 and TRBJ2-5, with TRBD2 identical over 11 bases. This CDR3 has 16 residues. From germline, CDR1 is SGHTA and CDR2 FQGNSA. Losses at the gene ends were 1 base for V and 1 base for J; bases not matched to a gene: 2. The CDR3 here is CASSLGLAGSQETQYF. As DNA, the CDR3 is TGTGCCAGCAGCTTAGGACTAGCGGGGAGCCAAGAGACCCAGTACTTC. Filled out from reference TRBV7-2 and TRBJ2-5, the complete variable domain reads GAGVSQSPSNKVTEKGKDVELRCDPISGHTALYWYRQSLGQGLEFLIYFQGNSAPDKSGLPSDRFSAERTGGSVSTLTIQRTQQEDSAVYLCASSLGLAGSQETQYFGPGTRLLVL.

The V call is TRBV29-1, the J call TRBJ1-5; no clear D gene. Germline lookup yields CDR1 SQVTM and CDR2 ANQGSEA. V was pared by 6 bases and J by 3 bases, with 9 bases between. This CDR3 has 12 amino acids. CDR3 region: CSVGDLNQPQHF. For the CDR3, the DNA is TGCAGCGTCGGGGATCTCAATCAGCCCCAGCATTTT.

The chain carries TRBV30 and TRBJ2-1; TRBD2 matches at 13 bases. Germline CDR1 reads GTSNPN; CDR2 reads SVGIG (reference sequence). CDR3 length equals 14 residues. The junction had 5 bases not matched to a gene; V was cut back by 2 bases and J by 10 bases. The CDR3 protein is CAWSPGLAGLEQFF. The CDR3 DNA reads TGTGCCTGGAGTCCGGGACTAGCGGGGTTGGAGCAGTTCTTC.

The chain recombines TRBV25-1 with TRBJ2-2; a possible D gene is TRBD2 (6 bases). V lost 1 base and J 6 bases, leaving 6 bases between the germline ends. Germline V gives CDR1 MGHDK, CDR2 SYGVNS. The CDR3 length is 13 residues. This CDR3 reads CASSEWGAGELFF. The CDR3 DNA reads TGTGCCAGCAGTGAATGGGGGGCCGGGGAGCTGTTTTTT.

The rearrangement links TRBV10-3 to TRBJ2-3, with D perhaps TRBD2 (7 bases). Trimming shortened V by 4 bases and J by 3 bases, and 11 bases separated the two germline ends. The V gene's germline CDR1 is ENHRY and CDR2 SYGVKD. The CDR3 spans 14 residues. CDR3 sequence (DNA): TGTGCCATCAGTGCAAGGGGGGGGACAGATACGCAGTATTTT. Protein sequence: CAISARGGTDTQYF.

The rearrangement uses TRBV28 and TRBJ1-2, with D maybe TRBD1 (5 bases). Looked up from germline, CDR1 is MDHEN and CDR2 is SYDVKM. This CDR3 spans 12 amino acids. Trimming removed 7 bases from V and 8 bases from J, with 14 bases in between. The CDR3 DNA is TGTGCCAGCACCCTGGGGGGTTGGGGCTACACCTTC. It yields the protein CASTLGGWGYTF.

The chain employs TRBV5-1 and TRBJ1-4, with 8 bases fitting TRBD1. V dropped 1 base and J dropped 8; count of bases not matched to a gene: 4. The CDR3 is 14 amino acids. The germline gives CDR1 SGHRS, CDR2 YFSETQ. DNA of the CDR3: TGCGCCAGCAGCTTGACAGGACAGGGAGAAAAACTGTTTTTT. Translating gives CASSLTGQGEKLFF.

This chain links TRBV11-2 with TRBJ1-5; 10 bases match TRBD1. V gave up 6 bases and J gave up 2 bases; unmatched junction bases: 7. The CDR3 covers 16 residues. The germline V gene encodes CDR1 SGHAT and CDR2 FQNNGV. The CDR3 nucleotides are TGTGCCAGCAGTTCCCATGGGACAGGGGGCAATCAGCCCCAGCATTTT. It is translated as CASSSHGTGGNQPQHF.

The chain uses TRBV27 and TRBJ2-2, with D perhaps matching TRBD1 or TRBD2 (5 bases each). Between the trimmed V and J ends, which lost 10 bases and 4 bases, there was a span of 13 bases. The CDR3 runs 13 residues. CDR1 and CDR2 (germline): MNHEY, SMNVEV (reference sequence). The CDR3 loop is CATRGVGTGELFF. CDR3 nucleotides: TGTGCCACCAGAGGGGTGGGCACCGGGGAGCTGTTTTTT.

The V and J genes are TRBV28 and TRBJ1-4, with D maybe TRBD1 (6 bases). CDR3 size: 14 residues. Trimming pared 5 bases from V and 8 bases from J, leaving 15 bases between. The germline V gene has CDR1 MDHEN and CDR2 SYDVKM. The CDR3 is CASSHPARGEKLFF. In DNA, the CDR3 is TGTGCCAGCAGTCACCCCGCAAGGGGGGAAAAACTGTTTTTT. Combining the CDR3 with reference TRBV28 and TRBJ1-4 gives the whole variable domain DVKVTQSSRYLVKRTGEKVFLECVQDMDHENMFWYRQDPGLGLRLIYFSYDVKMKEKGDIPEGYSVSREKKERFSLILESASTNQTSMYLCASSHPARGEKLFFGSGTQLSVL.

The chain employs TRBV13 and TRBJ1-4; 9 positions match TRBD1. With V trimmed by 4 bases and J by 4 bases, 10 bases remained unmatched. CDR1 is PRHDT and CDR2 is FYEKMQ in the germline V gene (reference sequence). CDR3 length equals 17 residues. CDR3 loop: CASSWDRAQTGNEKLFF. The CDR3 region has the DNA TGTGCCAGCAGCTGGGACAGGGCCCAAACTGGTAATGAAAAACTGTTTTTT.